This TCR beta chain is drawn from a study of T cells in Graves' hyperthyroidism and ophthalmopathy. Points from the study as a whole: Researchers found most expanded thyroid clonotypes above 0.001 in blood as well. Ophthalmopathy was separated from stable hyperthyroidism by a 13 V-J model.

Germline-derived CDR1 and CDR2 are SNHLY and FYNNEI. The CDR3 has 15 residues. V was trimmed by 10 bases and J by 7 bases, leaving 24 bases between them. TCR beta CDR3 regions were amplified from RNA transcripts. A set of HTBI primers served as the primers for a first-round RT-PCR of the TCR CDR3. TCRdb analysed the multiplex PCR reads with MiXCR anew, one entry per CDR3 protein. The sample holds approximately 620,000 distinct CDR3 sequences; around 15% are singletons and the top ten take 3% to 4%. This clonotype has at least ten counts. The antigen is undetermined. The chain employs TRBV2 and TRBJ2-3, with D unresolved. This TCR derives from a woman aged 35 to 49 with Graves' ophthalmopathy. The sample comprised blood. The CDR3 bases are TGTGCCACCTCCTTGGGATCAGACATTTCGAATACGCAGTATTTT. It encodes CATSLGSDISNTQYF.